The source of this TCR beta chain is a study of cytomegalovirus exposure and HLA in healthy donors. Whole-study context: Earlier, fewer than 130 million unique TCR beta sequences were recovered from around 190 million T cells by an analysis. For the approximately 430 genotyped donors, 75% to 90% fell within the Caucasian-associated ancestry cluster. Broader study findings: Roughly even sequencing depth across donors was the assumption behind the presence/absence analyses.

The PCR used 60 Vbeta and 13 Jbeta primers. Profiling relied on immunoSEQ multiplex PCR, and the TCRdb table lists in-frame clones only, not all of them. The sample lists over 150,000 clones, around 84% occurring once. The CDR3 runs 16 residues. V lost 1 base and J 5 bases, leaving 21 bases between the germline ends. The germline gives CDR1 SQVTM, CDR2 ANQGSEA. About this clone itself: Its antigen remains unknown.

The sequenced sample was PBMCs. The chain uses TRBV29-1 and TRBJ2-7, with D tentatively TRBD2 (6 bases). This clonotype was sampled from a boy aged 2 to 9 in good health and CMV-seronegative. CDR3 sequence reads: CSVEGEPGEPFHEQYF. The CDR3 DNA reads as TGCAGCGTTGAAGGGGAACCGGGAGAGCCCTTCCACGAGCAGTACTTC.